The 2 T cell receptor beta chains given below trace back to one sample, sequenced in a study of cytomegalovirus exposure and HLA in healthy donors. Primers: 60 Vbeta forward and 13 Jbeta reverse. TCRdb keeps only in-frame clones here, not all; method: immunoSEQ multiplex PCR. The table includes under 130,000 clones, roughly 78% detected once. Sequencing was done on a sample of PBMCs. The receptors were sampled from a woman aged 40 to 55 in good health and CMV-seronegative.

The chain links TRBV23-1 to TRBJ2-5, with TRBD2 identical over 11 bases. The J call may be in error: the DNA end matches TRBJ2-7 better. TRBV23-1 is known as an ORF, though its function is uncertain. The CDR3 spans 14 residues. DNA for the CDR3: TGCGCCAGCTCCGTAGCGGGGGGGACCTACGAGCAGTACTTC. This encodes CASSVAGGTYEQYF.

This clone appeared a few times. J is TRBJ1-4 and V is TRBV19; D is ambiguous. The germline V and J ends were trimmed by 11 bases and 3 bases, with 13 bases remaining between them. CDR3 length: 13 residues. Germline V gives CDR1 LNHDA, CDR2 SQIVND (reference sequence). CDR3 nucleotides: TGTGCCGCTGGAGGGAGGTCTAATGAAAAACTGTTTTTT. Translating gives CAAGGRSNEKLFF.